This paragraph reports one T cell receptor beta chain. These data come from a study of blood T cell repertoires in COVID-19. About the research overall: Sources were T cells, B-cell-depleted T cells, or PBMCs; the material itself was cDNA or gDNA.

Assay used: immunoSEQ multiplex PCR; TCRdb lists only in-frame clones, some missing. The sample has about 250,000 clones, roughly nine tenths seen once. The CDR3 is 14 residues long. Germline-derived CDR1 and CDR2 are SNHLY and FYNNEI. J gave up 6 bases and V 6 bases, and 10 bases lay outside the gene matches. This chain uses TRBV2 with TRBJ1-2; 7 positions match TRBD1. This clonotype was obtained from a woman aged 55-75 years who had recovered from COVID-19. Source material: peripheral blood. The CDR3 DNA sequence: TGTGCCAGCAGGGACACAGGGACAGCGAATGGCTACACCTTC. It is translated as CASRDTGTANGYTF.